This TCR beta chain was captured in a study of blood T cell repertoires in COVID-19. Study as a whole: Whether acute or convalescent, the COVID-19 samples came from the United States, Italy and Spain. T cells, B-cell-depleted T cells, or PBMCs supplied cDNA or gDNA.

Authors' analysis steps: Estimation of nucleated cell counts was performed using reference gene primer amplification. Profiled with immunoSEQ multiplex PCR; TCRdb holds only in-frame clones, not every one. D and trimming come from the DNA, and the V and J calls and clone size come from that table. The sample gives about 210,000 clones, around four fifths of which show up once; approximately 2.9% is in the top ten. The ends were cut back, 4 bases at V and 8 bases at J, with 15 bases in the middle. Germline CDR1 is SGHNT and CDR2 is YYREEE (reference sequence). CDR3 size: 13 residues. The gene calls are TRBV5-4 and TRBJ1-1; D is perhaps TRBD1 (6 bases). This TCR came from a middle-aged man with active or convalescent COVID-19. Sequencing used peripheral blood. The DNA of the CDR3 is TGTGCCAGCAGCGCGCGGGGGCGGTGGGAAGCTTTCTTT. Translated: CASSARGRWEAFF.